This T cell receptor beta chain was identified in a study of blood T cell repertoires in COVID-19. Overall study: Material from acute and convalescent COVID-19 was sourced from the United States, Italy and Spain. Sample material is recorded as cDNA or gDNA derived from T cells, B-cell-depleted T cells, or PBMCs.

In the authors' methods: Counts of nucleated cells, estimated from reference gene primer amplification, were obtained. The protocol was immunoSEQ multiplex PCR, while the TCRdb copy is restricted to in-frame clones and leaves out a portion. V, J and clone size reflect that table, while D and trimming were determined from the DNA. The sample carries 55,000 to 85,000 clones, 75% to 90% recorded once. The CDR3 has 15 residues. The genes are TRBV12-2 and TRBJ1-2; the table gives TRBD1 as D, unverified against the DNA. TRBV12-2 is tagged as a pseudogene. This sequence was found in a human donor in a cohort sampled during active COVID-19. The sequenced sample was peripheral blood. CDR3: CASRLGRQVNYGYTF. CDR3 sequence (DNA): TGTGCAAGTCGCTTAGGAAGACAGGTCAACTATGGCTACACCTTC.